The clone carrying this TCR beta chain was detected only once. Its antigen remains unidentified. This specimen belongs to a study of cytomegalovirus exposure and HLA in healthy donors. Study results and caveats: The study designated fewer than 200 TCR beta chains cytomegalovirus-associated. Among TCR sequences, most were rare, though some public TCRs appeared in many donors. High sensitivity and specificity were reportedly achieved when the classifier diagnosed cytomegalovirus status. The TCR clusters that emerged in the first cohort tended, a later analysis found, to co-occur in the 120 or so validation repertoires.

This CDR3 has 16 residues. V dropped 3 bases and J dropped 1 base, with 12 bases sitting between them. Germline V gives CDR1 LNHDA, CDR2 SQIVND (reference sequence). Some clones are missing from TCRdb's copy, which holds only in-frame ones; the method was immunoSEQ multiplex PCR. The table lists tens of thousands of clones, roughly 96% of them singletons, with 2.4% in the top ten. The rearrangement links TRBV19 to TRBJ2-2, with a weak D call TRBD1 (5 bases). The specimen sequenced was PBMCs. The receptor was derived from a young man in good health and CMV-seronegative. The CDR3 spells CASSIGTGLNTGELFF. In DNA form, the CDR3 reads TGTGCCAGTAGTATCGGTACAGGCCTGAACACCGGGGAGCTGTTTTTT. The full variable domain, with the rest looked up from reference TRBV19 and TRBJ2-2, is DGGITQSPKYLFRKEGQNVTLSCEQNLNHDAMYWYRQDPGQGLRLIYYSQIVNDFQKGDIAEGYSVSREKKESFPLTVTSAQKNPTAFYLCASSIGTGLNTGELFFGEGSRLTVL.